This T cell receptor beta chain stems from a study of early T cells in non-severe SARS-CoV-2 infection. Study-level information: Sequencing used unsorted whole-blood bulk RNA, so chains lack pairing. The study's findings and limits: Private and CD4 specificities were missed by VDJdb matching, skewed to anti-spike CD8.

Per the germline V gene, CDR1 is SGHVS and CDR2 is FNYEAQ. This CDR3 has 18 residues. With 3 bases removed from V and 1 base from J, the gap between germline ends came to 20 bases. This clonotype was detected a few times. Its antigen is unknown. Unique molecular identifiers tagged individual cDNA molecules. TCRdb passed the 5' RACE reads through MiXCR, listing each CDR3 protein once. The sample shows 100,000 to 150,000 distinct CDR3 sequences, under 15% of them seen only once. The TCR comes from an adult who was a healthcare worker with PCR-confirmed SARS-CoV-2 infection or an uninfected control (not recorded which). Sequenced input: whole blood. This rearrangement joins TRBV7-6 to TRBJ2-3; D not resolved. Here the CDR3 reads CASSLRPLGPLGTDTQYF. CDR3 DNA sequence: TGTGCCAGCAGCTTGCGTCCATTGGGCCCGCTGGGCACAGATACGCAGTATTTT.